A single sample is the source of the 2 T cell receptor beta chains below, sequenced in a study of CD8+ T cells in alopecia areata. RNA, once extracted, was reverse transcribed into cDNA for use as the sequencing template. The table came from immunoSEQ multiplex PCR; TCRdb's copy has only in-frame clones and leaves some out. Among more than 100,000 clones listed, approximately 52% were seen once. Material: CD4+ T cells sorted from blood. Every receptor here comes from a human donor in good health.

The chain combines TRBV30 with TRBJ2-1; D is possibly TRBD1 (5 bases). The germline CDR1 and CDR2 sequences are GTSNPN and SVGIG (reference sequence). The length of the CDR3 is 13 residues. The V gene lost 3 bases and the J gene lost 0 bases, with 6 bases spanning the gap. The CDR3 protein is CAWSRVSYNEQFF. The CDR3 DNA reads as TGTGCCTGGAGCAGGGTCTCCTACAATGAGCAGTTCTTC. Drawing the rest from reference TRBV30 and TRBJ2-1, the complete variable domain is SQTIHQWPATLVQPVGSPLSLECTVEGTSNPNLYWYRQAAGRGLQLLFYSVGIGQISSEVPQNLSASRPQDRQFILSSKKLLLSDSGFYLCAWSRVSYNEQFFGPGTRLTVL.

This chain joins TRBV29-1 and TRBJ2-3; 7 nucleotides match TRBD1. Losses at the gene ends were 4 bases for V and 4 bases for J; bases not matched to a gene: 5. The CDR3 runs to 13 residues. Germline loops: CDR1 SQVTM, CDR2 ANQGSEA. The chain's CDR3 is CSVVDRTPDTQYF. The CDR3 DNA reads as TGCAGCGTTGTGGACAGGACTCCAGATACGCAGTATTTT.